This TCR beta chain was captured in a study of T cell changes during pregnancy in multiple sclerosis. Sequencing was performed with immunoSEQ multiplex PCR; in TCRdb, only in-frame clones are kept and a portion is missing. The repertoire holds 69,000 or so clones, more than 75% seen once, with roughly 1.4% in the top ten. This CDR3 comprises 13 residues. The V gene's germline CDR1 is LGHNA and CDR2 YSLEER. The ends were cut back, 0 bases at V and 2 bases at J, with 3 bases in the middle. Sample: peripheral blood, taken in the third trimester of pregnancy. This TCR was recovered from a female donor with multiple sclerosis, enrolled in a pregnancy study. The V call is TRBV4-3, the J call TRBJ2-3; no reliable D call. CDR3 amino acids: CASSQDNTDTQYF. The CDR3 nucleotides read TGCGCCAGCAGCCAAGACAACACAGATACGCAGTATTTT.